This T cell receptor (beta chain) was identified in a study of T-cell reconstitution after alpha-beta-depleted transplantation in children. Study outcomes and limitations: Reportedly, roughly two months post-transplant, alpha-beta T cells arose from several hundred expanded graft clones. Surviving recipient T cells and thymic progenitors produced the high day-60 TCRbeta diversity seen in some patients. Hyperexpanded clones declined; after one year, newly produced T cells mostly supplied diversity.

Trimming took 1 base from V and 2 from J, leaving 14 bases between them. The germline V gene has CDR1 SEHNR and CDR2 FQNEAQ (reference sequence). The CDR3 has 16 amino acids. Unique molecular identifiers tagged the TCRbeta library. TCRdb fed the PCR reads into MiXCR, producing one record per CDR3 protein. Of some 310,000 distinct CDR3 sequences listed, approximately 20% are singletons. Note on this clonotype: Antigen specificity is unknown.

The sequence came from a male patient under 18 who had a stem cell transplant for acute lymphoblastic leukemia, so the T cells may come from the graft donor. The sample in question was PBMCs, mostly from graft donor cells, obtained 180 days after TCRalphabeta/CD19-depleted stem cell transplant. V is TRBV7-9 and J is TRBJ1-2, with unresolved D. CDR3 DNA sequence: TGTGCCAGCAGCTTAGTTCCAGGACGCGACAACTATGGCTACACCTTC. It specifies CASSLVPGRDNYGYTF.